This T cell receptor (beta chain) was found in a study of Tregs in tolerant kidney transplant recipients (dated by TCRdb to the late 2010s). Regarding the study in general: Transplants used related donors with nonmyeloablative bone marrow transplantation; mixed chimerism was transient in the human trials. During sorting of primary belatacept mixed lymphocyte reaction cultures, recipient cells were distinguished from donor cells with antibodies. Activated donor B cells were produced over around 10 days on irradiated CD40L-expressing 3T3 cells in the presence of cyclosporin A and IL-4. Before combined kidney and bone marrow transplantation, this study identified donor-specific regulatory T cells using TCRbeta sequencing and then followed those same cells after transplant. Once the B cell culture was finished, the cells were sorted into two populations: CD4+CD8-CD25+CD127- and CD4+CD8-4-1BB+CD40L-. Other Treg samples came from an approximately 3-day mixed lymphocyte reaction with belatacept, some followed by an approximately five-day donor restimulation, before sorting recipient CD4+CD25+CD127- cells. Sorted recipient Tregs were grown for about 17 days with irradiated activated donor B cells and IL-2, and the cultures were restimulated on day 11.

What the work shows at the level of the full study, not this receptor alone: Expanding Tregs with activated donor B cells appeared to identify the most biologically relevant and donor-specific TCRbeta repertoire. Donor-specific Treg expansion was found to exceed global Treg expansion in tolerant patients, suggesting antigen-driven rather than nonspecific expansion. The study was limited by small patient numbers, and the findings need validation in larger populations and under other immunosuppression protocols. Although technical replication error seemed to be minimal, the question of biological reproducibility was not addressed directly. Because the PCR primers were changed over time for some patients, nucleotide-level comparison could not be performed across the samples from those patients.

This clone was seen a single time. The clone's antigen remains unknown. It has no much larger one-base neighbor in the sample; base qualities were not kept. The CDR3 starts with the cysteine, ends with the phenylalanine, and has 13 residues. Kept here is only the CDR3 DNA, which spans 39 bases and is read in frame from base 1. The V end loses 1 base and the J end loses 1 base, and a stretch of 1 base separates them. Per the germline V gene, KGHSH is the CDR1 and LQKENI is the CDR2. For TCRbeta CDR3 sequencing, genomic DNA was extracted from sorted cells using the QIAGEN DNeasy Blood and Tissue Kit. High-throughput TCRbeta CDR3 sequencing, including PCR amplification with bias correction and internal controls, was performed commercially through immunoSEQ. Per the original workflow: A unique productive TCRbeta sequence was defined by the CDR3 nucleotide sequence when primers matched, and otherwise by the CDR3 amino acid sequence together with the Vbeta and Jbeta genes. Donor-reactive sequences were defined as at least 5-fold expanded in CFSE-low cells versus unstimulated cells, with frequency of at least 0.01% in CFSE-low cells. Repertoire divergence was quantified by Jensen-Shannon divergence calculated from the top 100 TCRbeta sequences ranked by frequency. For any sample with multiple sequencing runs, sorting error was corrected in each run separately before the runs were pooled. The immuneACCESS repertoire file appears here via TCRdb, limited to in-frame rearrangements. These files lack a portion of the clones; in checked studies, under half of the deficit traces to unresolved V genes, and the cause of the others is not known. The V and J calls and clone size come from that table; D and trimming were worked out from the DNA. The sample table lists 9,000 to 13,000 clones, 90% to 95% of them with a count of one. The top ten clones comprise 5% to 7.5% of the sample.

Reading the label with the study, this specimen's time point is: blood sample drawn before combined kidney and bone marrow transplant. Several combined kidney and bone marrow transplant recipients from the ITN036ST trial were included as patients, and samples were available only from these trial subjects. Healthy control blood was separated into PBMCs by Ficoll density gradient and cryopreserved, and patient PBMCs were collected both before and after transplant. This clonotype was obtained from a human patient who received a combined kidney and bone marrow transplant. The sequencing used Tregs from blood cultured with allogeneic cells, collected before the transplant. The rearrangement joined TRBV18 to TRBJ2-2, with the D gene uncertain. The CDR3 has the sequence CASSPQNTGELFF. The nucleotide sequence reads as follows: TGTGCCAGCTCACCACAGAACACCGGGGAGCTGTTTTTT.